A single sample gave rise to the 22 T cell receptor beta chains below, sequenced in a study of read filtering for tumor transcriptome and immune sequencing. This library used roughly 400 ng RNA and molecular barcoded adaptors spanning alpha/delta and beta/gamma chains. TCRdb re-called the reads through MiXCR, storing one row per CDR3 protein. The sample lists approximately 58,000 distinct CDR3 sequences, around a fifth seen once, with about a sixth in the top ten. Input material: a population of CD138-negative cells sorted from bone marrow. These receptors originate from a donor over 35 with multiple myeloma.

This clonotype was counted ten times or more. V gene TRBV11-2 combines with J gene TRBJ2-7; 7 nucleotides match TRBD1. With 2 bases clipped from V and 11 bases from J, the junction kept 12 bases outside the gene matches. The length of the CDR3 is 14 residues. Germline assignment: CDR1 SGHAT and CDR2 FQNNGV. The CDR3 spells CASSLLDRAGSKYF. The CDR3, as DNA: TGTGCCAGCAGCTTACTTGACAGGGCGGGCTCAAAGTACTTC.

Regarding this clonotype: A much larger clone lies one base from this, so it may be a read error. The J gene is TRBJ2-1, the V gene TRBV6-1; weak D call: TRBD2 (6 bases). The CDR3 loop spans 14 amino acids. CDR1 and CDR2 (germline): MNHNS, SASEGT. CDR3 coding DNA: TGTGCCAGCAGAGCTCCCGGGACTTTGGATGAGCAGTCCTTC. Translation gives CASRAPGTLDEQSF.

This clonotype was observed many times. The chain uses TRBV6-5 and TRBJ2-3; D perhaps matches TRBD2 (5 bases). The germline V gene has CDR1 MNHEY and CDR2 SVGAGI. The CDR3 length is 15 residues. Between the trimmed V and J ends, which lost 0 bases and 1 base, there was a span of 8 bases. The DNA of the CDR3 is TGTGCCAGCAGTTACTCGAATAGCGGCACAGATACGCAGTATTTT. Residues: CASSYSNSGTDTQYF.

This clonotype qualifies as medium-sized. CDR3 in amino acids: CASSEFEFNEQFF. CDR3 nucleotide sequence: TGTGCCAGCAGTGAATTCGAATTCAATGAGCAGTTCTTC. The V and J genes are TRBV25-1 and TRBJ2-1, with D unclear. The CDR3 length is 13 residues. V was clipped by 1 base and J by 6 bases, with 7 bases between them. Germline assignment: CDR1 MGHDK and CDR2 SYGVNS.

Comments on this clonotype: Just one base apart from a much larger clone, this may be a read error. A read error is likely, as this CDR3 ends without the conserved phenylalanine or tryptophan. V and J are TRBV2 and TRBJ1-5; tentative D call: TRBD1 (5 bases). Germline assignment: CDR1 SNHLY and CDR2 FYNNEI. Trimming removed 3 bases at V and 7 bases at J, with 10 bases between. This CDR3 is 13 amino acids long. The CDR3 is CASSEGHGQPQHL. DNA of the CDR3: TGTGCCAGCAGTGAGGGGCATGGGCAGCCCCAGCATCTT.

This clonotype has at least ten counts. The rearrangement links TRBV20-1 to TRBJ2-5; 10 bases line up with TRBD1. This CDR3 has 14 amino acids. Germline trimming cut 2 bases from V and 5 bases from J; bases unmatched to any gene: 5. Germline values: CDR1 DFQATT, CDR2 SNEGSKA (reference sequence). CDR3 bases: TGCAGTGCTAGACCGGGACAGGGGTTGGAGACCCAGTACTTC. Translating it yields CSARPGQGLETQYF.

Turning to this clonotype: A much larger clone differs from this one at a single base, so this may be a read error. This sequence joins TRBV2 and TRBJ2-2; 7 bases map to TRBD2. Germline assignment: CDR1 SNHLY and CDR2 FYNNEI. The ends lost 6 bases at V and 2 bases at J; junction bases unmatched: 6. The CDR3 covers 15 residues. CDR3 amino acids: CASRGTNGNTGELFF. The CDR3 nucleotides read TGTGCCAGCAGGGGGACTAACGGTAACACCGGGGAGCTGTTTTTT.

V and J are TRBV10-3 and TRBJ1-5, with D possibly matching TRBD1 (6 bases). Germline CDR1 is ENHRY and CDR2 is SYGVKD. Trimming left V 2 bases short and J 3 bases short, with 11 bases between. The CDR3 has 15 amino acids. The CDR3 loop reads CAISETTGTNQPQHF. In DNA form, the CDR3 reads TGTGCCATCAGTGAGACGACAGGTACCAATCAGCCCCAGCATTTT.

Comment on this clonotype: A much more abundant neighbour one base away suggests this may be a read error. The rearrangement joins TRBV12-3 or TRBV12-4 to TRBJ2-3; a possible D gene is TRBD1 (6 bases). This CDR3 region has 15 residues. Written as DNA, the CDR3 is TGTGCCAACAGTCGGACAGCGACAAGCACAGATACGCAGTATTTT. This translates into CANSRTATSTDTQYF.

Many counts were recorded for this clonotype. The chain is built from TRBV20-1 and TRBJ2-7; 9 positions agree with TRBD1. Germline V gene data show CDR1 as DFQATT and CDR2 as SNEGSKA (reference sequence). Trimming at V came to 5 bases and at J to 6 bases, leaving 5 bases not matched to a gene. The length of the CDR3 is 12 residues. CDR3 region: CSAPGQGLEQYF. In DNA, the CDR3 is TGCAGTGCTCCGGGACAGGGCCTCGAGCAGTACTTC.

For this clonotype: The conserved final phenylalanine or tryptophan is absent from the CDR3, which likely points to a read error. The V gene is TRBV19, the J gene TRBJ2-6; 10 nucleotides agree with TRBD1. CDR1 is LNHDA and CDR2 is SQIVND in the germline V gene (reference sequence). The CDR3 extends over 16 amino acids. J lost 4 bases, V lost 4 bases, and 4 bases had no gene match. This chain's CDR3 is CASSTDRGHGANVLTL. The CDR3 coding sequence is TGTGCCAGTAGTACAGACAGGGGGCACGGGGCCAACGTCCTGACTTTA.

This clonotype has a handful of counts. A much bigger clone sits one base away, suggesting this may be a read error. V and J are TRBV5-1 and TRBJ1-1; a possible D gene is TRBD1 (5 bases). CDR3 length: 15 amino acids. CDR1 is SGHRS, CDR2 YFSETQ, per germline. CDR3 in DNA: TGCGCCAGCAGCCCCAGGGCAGAAATGAACACTGAAGCTCTCTTT. It is translated as CASSPRAEMNTEALF.

This clonotype appeared many times. J is TRBJ2-3 and V is TRBV5-5; 8 positions agree with TRBD1. This CDR3 has 15 residues. Trimming cost V 2 bases and J 1 base; bases outside gene matches: 3. Germline CDR1 SGHKS, CDR2 YYEKEE (reference sequence). Here the CDR3 reads CASSFKDRGTDTQYF. CDR3 sequence (DNA): TGTGCCAGCAGCTTCAAGGACAGGGGCACAGATACGCAGTATTTT.

The V call is TRBV29-1, the J call TRBJ2-5, with D unresolved. This CDR3 comprises 13 residues. Germline values: CDR1 SQVTM, CDR2 ANQGSEA. Trimming cost V 4 bases and J 1 base, with 10 bases left between them. The CDR3 DNA reads TGCAGCGTTGTGGAGCGATTCCAAGAGACCCAGTACTTC. It specifies CSVVERFQETQYF.

The sample holds many counts of this clonotype. This chain joins TRBV28 and TRBJ2-5, with TRBD1 matching over 9 bases. Germline CDR1 and CDR2: MDHEN and SYDVKM. The CDR3 spans 16 residues. Germline trimming cut 5 bases from V and 1 base from J; bases unmatched to any gene: 8. The chain's CDR3 is CASSRPGTGSQETQYF. CDR3 sequence (DNA): TGTGCCAGCAGTCGCCCCGGGACAGGGTCCCAAGAGACCCAGTACTTC.

Details on this clonotype: A read error likely explains this, since a far larger clone differs by one base. Because it lacks the conserved phenylalanine or tryptophan at the end, this CDR3 is likely a read error. The chain carries TRBV5-4 and TRBJ1-1; D call uncertain. The CDR3 extends over 15 amino acids. V was trimmed by 4 bases and J by 6 bases, leaving 19 bases between them. Germline V CDR1 and CDR2: SGHNT, YYREEE (reference sequence). CDR3 residues: CASSQDWGDLPEAFL. The CDR3 coding sequence is TGTGCCAGCAGCCAAGACTGGGGAGATTTACCTGAAGCTTTCCTT.

This clonotype appeared many times. The V call is TRBV6-5, the J call TRBJ1-2; TRBD1 is a possible D gene (5 bases). In germline, CDR1 is MNHEY, CDR2 SVGAGI. V was shortened by 0 bases and J by 6 bases, with 14 bases between the two germline ends. This CDR3 has 15 residues. The CDR3 DNA reads as TGTGCCAGCAGTTACTCGATCAGCAGGGACCATGGCTACACCTTC. Translated: CASSYSISRDHGYTF.

With regard to this clonotype: A much larger clone sits a single nucleotide away, making a read error possible. The V and J genes are TRBV7-9 and TRBJ2-5; D possibly corresponds to TRBD2 (5 bases). Germline V gene data show CDR1 as SEHNR and CDR2 as FQNEAQ (reference sequence). The CDR3 extends over 13 amino acids. CDR3: CPSSYPGGETQYF. CDR3 coding DNA: TGTCCCAGCAGCTATCCCGGAGGAGAGACCCAGTACTTC.

This clonotype occurred many times. V and J are TRBV24-1 and TRBJ2-5; D may correspond to TRBD1 or TRBD2 (5 bases each). The CDR3 covers 16 residues. Between the trimmed V and J ends, which lost 2 bases and 2 bases, there was a span of 14 bases. CDR1 and CDR2 from the germline V gene are KGHDR and SFDVKD. CDR3 region: CATSDWDRGRQETQYF. CDR3 nucleotides: TGTGCCACCAGTGATTGGGACCGAGGCCGGCAAGAGACCCAGTACTTC.

The table lists this clonotype with many counts. The chain recombines TRBV20-1 with TRBJ2-7; 11 positions agree with TRBD2. Germline lookup yields CDR1 DFQATT and CDR2 SNEGSKA (reference sequence). The trim removed 7 bases at V and 1 base at J, leaving 0 bases unmatched. CDR3 length: 12 residues. This CDR3 reads CSGTSGSYEQYF. DNA of the CDR3: TGCAGTGGGACTAGCGGGTCCTACGAGCAGTACTTC.

This clonotype showed up just once. V gene TRBV3-1 combines with J gene TRBJ1-2, with D tentatively TRBD1 (5 bases). CDR1 and CDR2 from the germline V gene are LGHDT and YNNKEL (reference sequence). The CDR3 consists of 15 residues. V was pared by 0 bases and J by 4 bases, with 12 bases between. In DNA, the CDR3 is TGTGCCAGCAGCCAAGACTGGCAGGGTCGCTATGGCTACACCTTC. Its protein is CASSQDWQGRYGYTF.

The CDR3 sequence is CASTETGGYTF. The CDR3 nucleotides read TGTGCCAGCACTGAGACAGGGGGCTACACCTTC. The chain couples TRBV12-3 or TRBV12-4 to TRBJ1-2; TRBD1 matches 7 bases. J was trimmed by 8 bases and V by 7 bases; bases with no gene match: 4. The CDR3 loop spans 11 amino acids.